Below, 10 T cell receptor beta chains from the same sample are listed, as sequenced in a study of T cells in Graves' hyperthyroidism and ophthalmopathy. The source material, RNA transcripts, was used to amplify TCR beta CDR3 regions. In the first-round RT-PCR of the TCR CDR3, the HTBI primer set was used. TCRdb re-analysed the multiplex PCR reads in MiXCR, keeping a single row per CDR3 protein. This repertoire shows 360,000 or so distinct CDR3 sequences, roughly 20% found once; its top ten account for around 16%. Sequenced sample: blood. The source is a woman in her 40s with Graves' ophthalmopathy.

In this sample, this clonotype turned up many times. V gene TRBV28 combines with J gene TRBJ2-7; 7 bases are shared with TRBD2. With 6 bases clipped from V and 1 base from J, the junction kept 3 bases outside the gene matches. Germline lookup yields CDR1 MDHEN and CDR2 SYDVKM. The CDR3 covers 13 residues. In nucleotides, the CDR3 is TGTGCCAGCAGGGGGACTAATTCCTACGAGCAGTACTTC. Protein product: CASRGTNSYEQYF.

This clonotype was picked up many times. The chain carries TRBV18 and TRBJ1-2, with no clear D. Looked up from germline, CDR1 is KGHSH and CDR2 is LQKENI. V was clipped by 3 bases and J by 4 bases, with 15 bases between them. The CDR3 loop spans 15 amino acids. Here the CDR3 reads CASSPFAGLSYGYTF. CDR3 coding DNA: TGTGCCAGCTCACCTTTTGCAGGACTGTCCTATGGCTACACCTTC. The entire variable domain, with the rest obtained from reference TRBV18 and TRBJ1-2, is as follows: NAGVMQNPRHLVRRRGQEARLRCSPMKGHSHVYWYRQLPEEGLKFMVYLQKENIIDESGMPKERFSAEFPKEGPSILRIQQVVRGDSAAYFCASSPFAGLSYGYTFGSGTRLTVV.

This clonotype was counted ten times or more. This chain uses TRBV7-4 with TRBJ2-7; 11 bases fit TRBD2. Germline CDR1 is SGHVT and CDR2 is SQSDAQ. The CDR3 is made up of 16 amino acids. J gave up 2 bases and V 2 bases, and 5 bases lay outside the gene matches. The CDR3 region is CASSLHRLAGTYEQYF. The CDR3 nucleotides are TGTGCCAGCAGCTTACACCGACTAGCGGGAACCTACGAGCAGTACTTC.

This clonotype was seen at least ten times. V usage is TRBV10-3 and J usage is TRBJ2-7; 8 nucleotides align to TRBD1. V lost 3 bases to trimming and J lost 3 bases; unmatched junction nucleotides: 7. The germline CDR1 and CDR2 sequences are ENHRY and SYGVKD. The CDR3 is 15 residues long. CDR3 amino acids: CAISDRGQAFYEQYF. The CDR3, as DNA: TGTGCCATCAGTGATAGGGGACAGGCTTTCTACGAGCAGTACTTC.

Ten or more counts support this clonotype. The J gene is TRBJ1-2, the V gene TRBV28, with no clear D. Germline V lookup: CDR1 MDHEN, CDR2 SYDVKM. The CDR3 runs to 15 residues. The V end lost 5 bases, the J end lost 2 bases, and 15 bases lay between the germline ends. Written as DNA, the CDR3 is TGTGCCAGCAGTCTCTTCCTGGAGGGCAACTATGGCTACACCTTC. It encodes CASSLFLEGNYGYTF.

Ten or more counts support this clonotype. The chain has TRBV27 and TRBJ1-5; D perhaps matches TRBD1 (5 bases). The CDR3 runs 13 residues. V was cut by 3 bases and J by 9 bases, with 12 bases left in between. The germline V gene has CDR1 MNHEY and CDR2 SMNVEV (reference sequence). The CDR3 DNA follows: TGTGCCAGCAGTTTCCGGGGGTGGGGGCCCCAGCATTTT. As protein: CASSFRGWGPQHF.

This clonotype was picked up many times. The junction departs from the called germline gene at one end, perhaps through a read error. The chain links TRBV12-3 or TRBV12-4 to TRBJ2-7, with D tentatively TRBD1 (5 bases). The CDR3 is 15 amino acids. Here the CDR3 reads CASRLGAGSMDEQYF. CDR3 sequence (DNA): TGTGCCAGCAGATTAGGGGCCGGATCCATGGACGAGCAGTACTTC.

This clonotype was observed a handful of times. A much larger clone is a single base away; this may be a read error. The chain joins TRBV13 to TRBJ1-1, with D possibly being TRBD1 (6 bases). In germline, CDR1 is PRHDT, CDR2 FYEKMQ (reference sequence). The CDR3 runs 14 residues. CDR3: CASSLVGGRTGAFF. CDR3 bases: TGTGCCAGCAGCTTAGTTGGGGGCCGCACTGGAGCTTTCTTT.

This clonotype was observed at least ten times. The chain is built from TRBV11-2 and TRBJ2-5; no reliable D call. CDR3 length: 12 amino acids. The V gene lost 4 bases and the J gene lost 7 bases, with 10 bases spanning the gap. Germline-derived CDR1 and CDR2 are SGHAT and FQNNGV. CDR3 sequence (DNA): TGTGCCAGCAGCTCCGGCGCAGGGACCCAGTACTTC. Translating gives CASSSGAGTQYF.

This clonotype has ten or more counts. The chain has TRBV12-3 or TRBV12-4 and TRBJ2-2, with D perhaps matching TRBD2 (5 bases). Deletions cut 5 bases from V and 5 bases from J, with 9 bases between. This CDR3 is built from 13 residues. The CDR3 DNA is TGTGCCAGCAGTCCGAGCGGTACCGGGGAGCTGTTTTTT. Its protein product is CASSPSGTGELFF.